The present T cell receptor beta chain was sequenced within a study of T cells in Graves' hyperthyroidism and ophthalmopathy. Study-level findings and limits: The model's output predicted ophthalmopathy at a median of roughly 6.9 months prior to onset.

Hyperthyroidism of Graves' type that showed no ophthalmopathy progression within 18 months was stable. Criteria for exclusion of patients were uncontrolled infection, other autoimmune disease, pregnancy or lactation. Germline lookup yields CDR1 MNHEY and CDR2 SVGEGT. The CDR3 has 14 residues. V was shortened by 5 bases and J by 9 bases, with 14 bases between the two germline ends. The investigators amplified TCR beta CDR3 regions from RNA transcripts. First-round RT-PCR targeting the TCR CDR3 was performed with the HTBI primer set. TCRdb re-called the multiplex PCR reads with MiXCR, one entry per CDR3 protein. Of around 690,000 distinct CDR3 sequences in the sample, around 15% are singletons; the top ten hold roughly 15%. As regards this clonotype: The target antigen is unknown.

The chain employs TRBV6-2 or TRBV6-3 and TRBJ1-6; the D gene is possibly TRBD1 (5 bases). Sequenced material: blood. The clonotype was recovered from a man aged 50 or older with Graves' hyperthyroidism. CDR3 residues: CASSPKGDPSPLHF. The CDR3 DNA reads as TGTGCCAGCAGTCCCAAAGGGGACCCTTCACCCCTCCACTTT.